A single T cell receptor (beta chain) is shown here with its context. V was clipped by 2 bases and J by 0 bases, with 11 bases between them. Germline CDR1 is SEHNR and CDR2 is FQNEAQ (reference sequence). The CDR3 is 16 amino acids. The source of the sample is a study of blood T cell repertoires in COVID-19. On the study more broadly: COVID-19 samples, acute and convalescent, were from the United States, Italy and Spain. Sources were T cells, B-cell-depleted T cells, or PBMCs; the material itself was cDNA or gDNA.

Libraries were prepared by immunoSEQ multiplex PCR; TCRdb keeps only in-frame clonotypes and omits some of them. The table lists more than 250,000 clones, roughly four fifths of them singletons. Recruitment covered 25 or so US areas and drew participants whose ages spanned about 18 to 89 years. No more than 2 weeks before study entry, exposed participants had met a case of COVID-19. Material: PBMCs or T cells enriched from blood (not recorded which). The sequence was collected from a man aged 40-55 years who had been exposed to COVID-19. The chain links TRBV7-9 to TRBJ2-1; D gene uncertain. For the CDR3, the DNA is TGTGCCAGCAGCTTATTCCTTAGACTCTCCTACAATGAGCAGTTCTTC. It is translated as CASSLFLRLSYNEQFF. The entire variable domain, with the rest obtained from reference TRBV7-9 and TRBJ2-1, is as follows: DTGVSQNPRHKITKRGQNVTFRCDPISEHNRLYWYRQTLGQGPEFLTYFQNEAQLEKSRLLSDRFSAERPKGSFSTLEIQRTEQGDSAMYLCASSLFLRLSYNEQFFGPGTRLTVL.